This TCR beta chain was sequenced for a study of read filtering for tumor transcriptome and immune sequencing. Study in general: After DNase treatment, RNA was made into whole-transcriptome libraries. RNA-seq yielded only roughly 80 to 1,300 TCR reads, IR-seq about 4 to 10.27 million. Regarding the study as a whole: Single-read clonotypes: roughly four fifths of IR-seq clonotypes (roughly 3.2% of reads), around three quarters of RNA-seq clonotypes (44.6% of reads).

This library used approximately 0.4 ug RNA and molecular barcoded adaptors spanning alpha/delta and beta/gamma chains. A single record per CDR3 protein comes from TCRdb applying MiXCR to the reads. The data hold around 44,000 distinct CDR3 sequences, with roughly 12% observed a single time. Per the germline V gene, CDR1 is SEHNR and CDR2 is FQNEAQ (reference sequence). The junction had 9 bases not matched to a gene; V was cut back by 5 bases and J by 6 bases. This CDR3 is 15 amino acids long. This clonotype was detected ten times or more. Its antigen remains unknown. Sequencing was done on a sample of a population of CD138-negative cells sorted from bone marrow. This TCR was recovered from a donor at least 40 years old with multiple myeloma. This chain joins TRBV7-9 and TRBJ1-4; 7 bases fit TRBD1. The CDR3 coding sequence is TGTGCCAGCAGCCCGACGGGACAGATAGATGAAAAACTGTTTTTT. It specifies CASSPTGQIDEKLFF.